Here is one T cell receptor beta chain with its context. This sample was included in a study of T cell changes during pregnancy in multiple sclerosis. The V and J ends lost 4 bases and 3 bases, in that order; junction bases with no gene match: 5. The germline V gene encodes CDR1 SGHDN and CDR2 FVKESK. The CDR3 sequence is 15 residues long. The assay was immunoSEQ multiplex PCR, and TCRdb's table has in-frame clones only and misses some. Of around 2,200 clones in the sample, around 80% were seen once. V usage is TRBV14 and J usage is TRBJ1-3, with TRBD1 identical over 8 bases. The receptor comes from a female patient with multiple sclerosis, enrolled in a pregnancy study. Some clones in this sample may be carry-over from other donors' samples. The source material was CD4+ T cells from PBMCs (not recorded whether the cells were cultured). CDR3 amino acids: CASSPGTGFGNTIYF. The CDR3 bases are TGTGCCAGCAGCCCCGGGACAGGTTTTGGAAACACCATATATTTT.